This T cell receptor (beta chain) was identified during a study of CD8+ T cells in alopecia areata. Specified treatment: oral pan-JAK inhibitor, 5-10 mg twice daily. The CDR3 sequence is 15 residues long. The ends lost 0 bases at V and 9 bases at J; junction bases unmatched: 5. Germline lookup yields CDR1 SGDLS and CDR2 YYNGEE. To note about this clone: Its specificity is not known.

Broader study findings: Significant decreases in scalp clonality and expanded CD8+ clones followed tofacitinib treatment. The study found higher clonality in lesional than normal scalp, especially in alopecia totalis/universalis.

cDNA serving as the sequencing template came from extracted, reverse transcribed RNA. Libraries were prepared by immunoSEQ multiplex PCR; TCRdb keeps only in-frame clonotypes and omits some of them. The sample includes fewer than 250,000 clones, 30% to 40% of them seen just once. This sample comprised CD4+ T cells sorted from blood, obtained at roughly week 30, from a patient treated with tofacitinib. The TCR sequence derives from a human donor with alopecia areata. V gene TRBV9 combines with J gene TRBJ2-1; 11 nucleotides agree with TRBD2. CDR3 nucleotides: TGTGCCAGCAGCGTAGATAGCGGGAGGGTTATTGAGCAGTTCTTC. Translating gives CASSVDSGRVIEQFF.